This T cell receptor (beta chain) stems from a study of T cell changes during pregnancy in multiple sclerosis (dated by TCRdb to between 2018 and 2020). Background on the whole study: The study examined how the T cell repertoire changed over the course of pregnancy in women with multiple sclerosis.

The library relied on the immunoSEQ multiplex PCR assay. As stored in TCRdb, this immuneACCESS dataset retains in-frame rearrangements with V and J assigned. A fraction of the clones does not appear; measured against another copy, unresolved V genes explain less than half of the discrepancy, and the remainder lacks a known reason. The sample table holds about 98,000 clones, of which around 90% were seen once. 2% to 3% of the sample rests with the top ten. This clone came up many times. No antigen is known for it. Base-call qualities are not available, and no considerably larger clone is one nucleotide away. Including cysteine and phenylalanine, the CDR3 has 16 amino acids. Left in the record is the CDR3 DNA by itself, 48 bases read in frame from the first base. The trim is 11 bases for V and 2 bases for J, with a gap of 22 bases between the germline ends. CDR1 and CDR2, looked up from the germline V gene (reference sequence), are WNHNN and SYGVQD.

The sequence is built from TRBV10-1 and TRBJ2-1, with no D gene named confidently. Sequencing was performed on peripheral blood, taken after pregnancy. The sequence derives from a female donor in good health, enrolled as a control in a pregnancy study. The sequenced DNA: TGCGCCTCCCGACGGGTTATAAGACGAGCCTACAATGAGCAGTTCTTC. Translated, it gives CASRRVIRRAYNEQFF.